One and the same sample provided the 26 T cell receptor beta chains below, sequenced in a study of T cell responses to AZD1222 COVID-19 vaccine. Produced via immunoSEQ multiplex PCR; TCRdb's table is partial and in-frame only. The repertoire has 110,000 or so clones, 75% to 95% of them found once; the top ten carry 4% to 5%. The source material was peripheral blood, sampled 28 days after the second dose of the MenACWY control vaccine. The source of these receptors is an adult who received the MenACWY meningococcal vaccine as a control.

The chain couples TRBV6-4 to TRBJ1-1, with D possibly being TRBD1 (6 bases). The CDR3 is 13 amino acids. V was shortened by 4 bases and J by 10 bases, with 16 bases between the two germline ends. Germline CDR1 MRHNA, CDR2 SNTAGT. As DNA, the CDR3 is TGTGCCAGCAGTGCCTTTCGGGACACAGGAGCTTTCTTT. This encodes CASSAFRDTGAFF.

The chain carries TRBV27 and TRBJ2-3, with D perhaps matching TRBD1 (5 bases). V was clipped by 4 bases and J by 2 bases, with 16 bases between them. The CDR3 has 16 amino acids. Germline CDR1 is MNHEY and CDR2 is SMNVEV (reference sequence). This CDR3 is CASSSRQSRSTDTQYF. CDR3 sequence (DNA): TGTGCCAGCAGTTCCCGACAGTCAAGGTCCACAGATACGCAGTATTTT.

The rearrangement joins TRBV27 to TRBJ2-3, with a weak D call TRBD2 (6 bases). Germline V CDR1 and CDR2: MNHEY, SMNVEV (reference sequence). Trimming pared 2 bases from V and 10 bases from J, leaving 7 bases between. The CDR3 is 11 amino acids. CDR3 nucleotides: TGTGCCAGCAGTTTAGGAGGGGCGCAGTATTTT. Amino acids: CASSLGGAQYF.

The chain carries TRBV2 and TRBJ2-6, with D hard to call. V was clipped by 4 bases and J by 2 bases, with 0 bases between them. The CDR3 covers 12 residues. Germline CDR1 reads SNHLY; CDR2 reads FYNNEI. CDR3 sequence reads: CASSAGANVLTF. The CDR3 region has the DNA TGTGCCAGCAGTGCTGGGGCCAACGTCCTGACTTTC.

This clone has only one observation. The rearrangement uses TRBV29-1 and TRBJ1-2, with TRBD1 as a possible D gene (5 bases). Germline CDR1 SQVTM, CDR2 ANQGSEA. There are 11 residues in the CDR3. The V and J ends lost 3 bases and 7 bases respectively, with 9 bases between them. CDR3 loop: CSVESQGGYTF. The CDR3 DNA reads TGCAGCGTTGAGTCCCAGGGTGGCTACACCTTC.

The rearrangement joins TRBV9 to TRBJ1-2, with D uncertain. Germline V lookup: CDR1 SGDLS, CDR2 YYNGEE. Trimming pared 0 bases from V and 1 base from J, leaving 4 bases between. The CDR3 is 13 amino acids. The CDR3 DNA is TGTGCCAGCAGCGTAGTCAGTAACTATGGCTACACCTTC. This codes for CASSVVSNYGYTF.

The rearrangement joins TRBV13 to TRBJ2-1; 9 nucleotides align to TRBD2. Per germline, CDR1 PRHDT and CDR2 FYEKMQ (reference sequence). V was clipped by 2 bases and J by 7 bases; unmatched bases: 6. The CDR3 has 15 amino acids. The CDR3: CASSLFGLAGNEQFF. DNA of the CDR3: TGTGCCAGCAGCTTATTCGGTCTAGCGGGGAATGAGCAGTTCTTC.

The chain uses TRBV28 and TRBJ1-5; TRBD1 is a possible D gene (6 bases). CDR3 size: 13 residues. Per germline, CDR1 MDHEN and CDR2 SYDVKM. The V end was cut by 10 bases, the J end by 2 bases, with 12 bases between. The CDR3 reads CATTGLGNQPQHF. The CDR3 DNA is TGTGCCACTACAGGGTTGGGCAATCAGCCCCAGCATTTT. Looking up the rest from reference TRBV28 and TRBJ1-5 gives the full variable domain: DVKVTQSSRYLVKRTGEKVFLECVQDMDHENMFWYRQDPGLGLRLIYFSYDVKMKEKGDIPEGYSVSREKKERFSLILESASTNQTSMYLCATTGLGNQPQHFGDGTRLSIL.

The CDR3 loop is CASSPRTGSSYEQYF. CDR3 bases: TGTGCCAGTAGTCCCCGGACAGGGAGCTCCTACGAGCAGTACTTC. This rearrangement joins TRBV19 to TRBJ2-7; TRBD1 matches 8 bases. After removal of 5 bases from V and 0 bases from J, the junction contained 6 bases not matched to a gene. There are 15 residues in the CDR3. CDR1 and CDR2 from the germline V gene are LNHDA and SQIVND (reference sequence).

CDR3 coding DNA: TGTGCCAGCAGTTACCGCCCGGTATCGGAGCAGTACGTC. As protein: CASSYRPVSEQYV. V and J are TRBV6-6 and TRBJ2-7; D gene uncertain. CDR3 size: 13 residues. Per the germline V gene, CDR1 is MNHNY and CDR2 is SVGAGI (reference sequence). Trimming took off 2 bases at V and 7 bases at J, with 12 bases between the two ends.

The rearrangement joins TRBV14 to TRBJ2-1; TRBD2 matches 15 bases. With V trimmed by 5 bases and J by 1 base, 12 bases remained unmatched. Germline V gene data show CDR1 as SGHDN and CDR2 as FVKESK. The CDR3 totals 20 residues. DNA for the CDR3: TGTGCCAGCAGCGATCCGGGACTAGCGGGGGGCCTCCTTTCCTACAATGAGCAGTTCTTC. Protein sequence: CASSDPGLAGGLLSYNEQFF. The whole variable domain, remainder taken from reference TRBV14 and TRBJ2-1, is EAGVTQFPSHSVIEKGQTVTLRCDPISGHDNLYWYRRVMGKEIKFLLHFVKESKQDESGMPNNRFLAERTGGTYSTLKVQPAELEDSGVYFCASSDPGLAGGLLSYNEQFFGPGTRLTVL.

In this sample, this clone turned up once. The rearrangement links TRBV4-3 to TRBJ2-6; no clear D. The CDR3 runs to 15 residues. V gave up 1 base and J gave up 3 bases, with 7 bases separating them. Germline loops: CDR1 LGHNA, CDR2 YSLEER. The CDR3 loop reads CASSQVFGGANVLTF. The DNA of the CDR3 is TGCGCCAGCAGCCAAGTCTTTGGTGGGGCCAACGTCCTGACTTTC.

This clone was recorded once. Here the CDR3 reads CASSESPRQYV. The CDR3 nucleotides read TGTGCCAGCAGTGAGAGTCCGAGGCAGTACGTC. The chain carries TRBV6-1 and TRBJ2-7; D gene ambiguous. Germline V lookup: CDR1 MNHNS, CDR2 SASEGT. The CDR3 is 11 residues long. The V end lost 3 bases, the J end lost 9 bases, and 9 bases lay between the germline ends.

This CDR3 is CASSRRRTPYEQYF. The CDR3, as DNA: TGTGCCAGCAGTCGTAGACGGACACCCTACGAGCAGTACTTC. This chain joins TRBV11-1 and TRBJ2-7, with a tentative D call TRBD1 (5 bases). The CDR3 extends over 14 amino acids. V gave up 6 bases and J gave up 2 bases, with 14 bases separating them. Germline CDR1 SGHAT, CDR2 FQDESV (reference sequence). Full variable domain (missing parts from reference TRBV11-1 and TRBJ2-7): EAEVAQSPRYKITEKSQAVAFWCDPISGHATLYWYRQILGQGPELLVQFQDESVVDDSQLPKDRFSAERLKGVDSTLKIQPAELGDSAMYLCASSRRRTPYEQYFGPGTRLTVT.

The chain has TRBV28 and TRBJ2-4; D remains ambiguous. The ends were cut back, 4 bases at V and 0 bases at J, with 10 bases in the middle. The CDR3 spans 15 residues. Germline V gives CDR1 MDHEN, CDR2 SYDVKM. CDR3 nucleotide sequence: TGTGCCAGCAGTTCGACGCAGCTAGCCAAAAACATTCAGTACTTC. Translation gives CASSSTQLAKNIQYF.

This clone was recorded only once. This chain joins TRBV6-5 and TRBJ2-2; 7 bases line up with TRBD1. Germline values: CDR1 MNHEY, CDR2 SVGAGI. This CDR3 contains 15 residues. With V trimmed by 4 bases and J by 1 base, 3 bases remained unmatched. DNA of the CDR3: TGTGCCAGCAGTTCAAGACAGGGGAACACCGGGGAGCTGTTTTTT. Its translation is CASSSRQGNTGELFF.

The CDR3 DNA reads TGTGCCAGCCGGGACAGGGAATGGGAGACCCAGTACTTC. Translation: CASRDREWETQYF. The rearrangement links TRBV21-1 to TRBJ2-5; the table's D call, TRBD1, has no DNA check behind it. TRBV21-1 is a pseudogene locus. This CDR3 spans 13 amino acids.

This rearrangement joins TRBV15 to TRBJ1-2; TRBD1 matches at 7 bases. From germline, CDR1 is LNHNV and CDR2 YYDKDF (reference sequence). Germline trimming cut 0 bases from V and 4 bases from J; bases unmatched to any gene: 2. The length of the CDR3 is 14 residues. CDR3 region: CATSREDRSYGYTF. DNA for the CDR3: TGTGCCACCAGCAGAGAGGACAGGAGCTATGGCTACACCTTC.

The chain is built from TRBV7-8 and TRBJ1-2, with 9 bases identical to TRBD1. The CDR3 has 14 residues. V lost 3 bases, J lost 6 bases, and 5 bases stayed unmatched. Germline values: CDR1 SGHVS, CDR2 FQNEAQ. The CDR3 coding sequence is TGTGCCAGCAGCTTCCGGGACAGGGACCATGGCTACACCTTC. It encodes CASSFRDRDHGYTF.

The genes are TRBV5-1 and TRBJ2-1; 11 bases line up with TRBD2. CDR1 and CDR2 from the germline V gene are SGHRS and YFSETQ. The CDR3 extends over 16 amino acids. Germline trimming cut 1 base from V and 7 bases from J; bases unmatched to any gene: 7. The CDR3 DNA is TGCGCCAGCAGCTTGATGACGACTAGCGGGAAAAATGAGCAGTTCTTC. This translates into CASSLMTTSGKNEQFF.

This rearrangement joins TRBV6-5 to TRBJ2-5; D is ambiguous. Looked up from germline, CDR1 is MNHEY and CDR2 is SVGAGI. This CDR3 has 13 residues. With 0 bases removed from V and 5 bases from J, the gap between germline ends came to 7 bases. CDR3 in amino acids: CASSYSSRETQYF. For the CDR3, the DNA is TGTGCCAGCAGTTACTCGAGTAGGGAGACCCAGTACTTC.

The V call is TRBV7-6, the J call TRBJ2-3; D not resolved. Germline assignment: CDR1 SGHVS and CDR2 FNYEAQ. The V gene lost 0 bases and the J gene lost 2 bases, with 6 bases spanning the gap. This CDR3 has 14 residues. The CDR3 loop is CASSLARPTDTQYF. As DNA, the CDR3 is TGTGCCAGCAGCTTAGCGCGACCCACAGATACGCAGTATTTT.

This chain uses TRBV28 with TRBJ2-5, with D possibly being TRBD1 (6 bases). This CDR3 is 14 amino acids long. Germline assignment: CDR1 MDHEN and CDR2 SYDVKM. The V gene lost 7 bases and the J gene lost 2 bases, with 14 bases spanning the gap. The CDR3 loop is CASTERTAQETQYF. Written as DNA, the CDR3 is TGTGCCAGCACCGAACGGACAGCTCAAGAGACCCAGTACTTC.

The V gene is TRBV19, the J gene TRBJ1-5; D gene unclear. From germline, CDR1 is LNHDA and CDR2 SQIVND (reference sequence). With 9 bases removed from V and 3 bases from J, the gap between germline ends came to 18 bases. The CDR3 sequence is 15 residues long. CDR3: CASDLKRGFNQPQHF. CDR3 DNA: TGTGCCAGCGATCTTAAAAGAGGATTCAATCAGCCCCAGCATTTT.

The gene calls are TRBV12-3 or TRBV12-4 and TRBJ2-5; D is undetermined. V lost 5 bases to trimming and J lost 4 bases, with 8 bases between them. There are 12 residues in the CDR3. CDR3 sequence reads: CASSAYRETQYF. The CDR3 coding sequence is TGTGCCAGCAGTGCCTATAGAGAGACCCAGTACTTC.

This clone was seen once. The V and J genes are TRBV28 and TRBJ2-3; TRBD1 matches at 8 bases. J gave up 3 bases and V 2 bases, and 4 bases lay outside the gene matches. The CDR3 is 15 residues long. Germline-derived CDR1 and CDR2 are MDHEN and SYDVKM. CDR3 DNA sequence: TGTGCCAGCAGTTTAAGCAGGGGGCAGACAGATACGCAGTATTTT. Translation: CASSLSRGQTDTQYF.